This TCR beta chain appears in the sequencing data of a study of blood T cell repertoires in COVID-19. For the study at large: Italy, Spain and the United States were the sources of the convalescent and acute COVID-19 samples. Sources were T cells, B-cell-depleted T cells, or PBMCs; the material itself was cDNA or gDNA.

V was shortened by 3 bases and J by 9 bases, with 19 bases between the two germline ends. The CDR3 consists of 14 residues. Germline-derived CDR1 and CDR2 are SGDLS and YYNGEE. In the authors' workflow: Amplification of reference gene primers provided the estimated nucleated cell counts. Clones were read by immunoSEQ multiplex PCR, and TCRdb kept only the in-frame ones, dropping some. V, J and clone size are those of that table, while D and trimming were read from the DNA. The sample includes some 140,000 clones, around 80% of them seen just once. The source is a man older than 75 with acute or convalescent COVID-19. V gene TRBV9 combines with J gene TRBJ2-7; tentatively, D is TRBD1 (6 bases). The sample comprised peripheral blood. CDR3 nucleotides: TGTGCCAGCAGCGCCGGGACACACTTCGAGGGGCAGTACTTC. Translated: CASSAGTHFEGQYF.